This entry lists 5 T cell receptor beta chains sequenced from one sample in a study of graft-versus-host responses after intestinal transplantation. Data came from immunoSEQ multiplex PCR; TCRdb stores just in-frame clones and leaves some out. This repertoire shows around 13,000 clones, more than 70% found once; its top ten account for 50%. The material sequenced was PBMCs, taken just under 130 days after transplant. Receptors were obtained from a human patient who received an intestinal transplant, so some T cells may come from the graft donor.

V gene TRBV6-5 combines with J gene TRBJ2-5; 13 bases align to TRBD2. Germline CDR1 and CDR2: MNHEY and SVGAGI. The ends lost 6 bases at V and 9 bases at J; junction bases unmatched: 10. The CDR3 contains 15 residues. The DNA of the CDR3 is TGTGCCAGCAGGCGGACTAGCGGGAGTCCTCTGGCCCAGTACTTC. Amino acid sequence: CASRRTSGSPLAQYF.

The V gene is TRBV5-6, the J gene TRBJ1-4, with D perhaps TRBD1 (6 bases). Germline V lookup: CDR1 SGHDT, CDR2 YYEEEE. The CDR3 length is 14 residues. Between the trimmed V and J ends, which lost 5 bases and 7 bases, there was a span of 15 bases. CDR3 DNA sequence: TGTGCCAGCAGATTAACAGGGCTTGGTGAAAAACTGTTTTTT. Amino acids: CASRLTGLGEKLFF. Looking up the rest from reference TRBV5-6 and TRBJ1-4 gives the full variable domain: DAGVTQSPTHLIKTRGQQVTLRCSPKSGHDTVSWYQQALGQGPQFIFQYYEEEERQRGNFPDRFSGHQFPNYSSELNVNALLLGDSALYLCASRLTGLGEKLFFGSGTQLSVL.

V is TRBV30 and J is TRBJ2-7; D might be TRBD2 (6 bases). The CDR3 covers 14 residues. V was trimmed by 1 base and J by 4 bases, leaving 14 bases between them. Germline CDR1 reads GTSNPN; CDR2 reads SVGIG (reference sequence). CDR3 residues: CAWSDGDGLYEQYF. The CDR3 nucleotides read TGTGCCTGGAGTGATGGGGACGGACTATACGAGCAGTACTTC.

V gene TRBV9 combines with J gene TRBJ1-6, with D tentatively TRBD1 (6 bases). CDR3 length: 17 residues. In germline, CDR1 is SGDLS, CDR2 YYNGEE. Trimming stripped 5 bases from V and 10 bases from J, with 25 bases between. Written as DNA, the CDR3 is TGTGCCAGCAGTCCCGTCGTTGGGGGGGGGCTGGGATCACCCCTCCACTTT. Translated, it gives CASSPVVGGGLGSPLHF.

V usage is TRBV15 and J usage is TRBJ2-2, with TRBD2 identical over 8 bases. Germline CDR1 and CDR2: LNHNV and YYDKDF (reference sequence). J gave up 3 bases and V 3 bases, and 3 bases lay outside the gene matches. CDR3 length equals 15 residues. The CDR3 loop is CATSSGGADTGELFF. CDR3 DNA sequence: TGTGCCACCAGCAGCGGGGGGGCCGACACCGGGGAGCTGTTTTTT.